This T cell receptor (beta chain) was identified during a study of OX40 agonist ivuxolimab in advanced cancers. This CDR3 is built from 13 residues. With 4 bases removed from V and 6 bases from J, the gap between germline ends came to 13 bases. Germline lookup yields CDR1 SGHTA and CDR2 FQGNSA. Here immunoSEQ multiplex PCR was the method, and the copy in TCRdb shows in-frame clones only, minus some. Among about 80,000 clones, roughly four fifths were seen once, and the ten largest hold around a quarter. This specimen consisted of CD4+ or CD8+ T cells sorted from blood, obtained in a trial of the OX40 agonist ivuxolimab. This chain joins TRBV7-2 and TRBJ2-7, with D maybe TRBD2 (5 bases). The origin of this receptor is an adult with an advanced solid tumor such as melanoma, head and neck, liver or kidney cancer. The DNA for the CDR3 is TGTGCCAGCAGCTCGCAAGGTGGGAGCGAGCAGTACTTC. Translation: CASSSQGGSEQYF.